These T cell receptor beta chains were read from a single sample in a study of T cell changes during pregnancy in multiple sclerosis. The method was immunoSEQ multiplex PCR; TCRdb's version includes in-frame clones alone and lacks a portion of them. The sample lists around 35,000 clones, 90% occurring once. Here the sequenced sample was CD8+ T cells from peripheral blood mononuclear cells, taken after pregnancy. The receptor set was obtained from a female donor with multiple sclerosis, enrolled in a pregnancy study. Each CDR3 is given with its conserved first and last residue. Each record gives: clone size, V gene, J gene, D gene, CDR3 protein, CDR3 DNA. D genes are given only for firm matches. Some rows have no size entry. The others give once, few or many, or a class for an expanded clone.

abundance: -; v_gene: TRBV19; j_gene: TRBJ2-7; d_gene: TRBD2; CDR3aa: CASSIAAGDYEQYF; CDR3nt: TGTGCCAGTAGTATTGCAGCGGGGGACTACGAGCAGTACTTC
abundance: -; v_gene: TRBV7-2; j_gene: TRBJ1-5; d_gene: -; CDR3aa: CASSLAGGPYSNQPQHF; CDR3nt: TGTGCCAGCAGCTTAGCGGGGGGACCTTATAGCAATCAGCCCCAGCATTTT
abundance: -; v_gene: TRBV4-1; j_gene: TRBJ1-1; d_gene: TRBD1; CDR3aa: CASRPQGASNTEAFF; CDR3nt: TGCGCCAGCAGACCACAGGGGGCAAGTAACACTGAAGCTTTCTTT
abundance: once; v_gene: TRBV7-2; j_gene: TRBJ2-7; d_gene: -; CDR3aa: CASSFSGSYEQYF; CDR3nt: TGTGCCAGCAGCTTCTCCGGGAGCTACGAGCAGTACTTC
abundance: once; v_gene: TRBV7-6; j_gene: TRBJ2-3; d_gene: -; CDR3aa: CASSLVTSPQYF; CDR3nt: TGTGCCAGCAGCTTAGTTACTAGCCCCCAGTATTTT
abundance: -; v_gene: TRBV6-6; j_gene: TRBJ2-5; d_gene: TRBD1; CDR3aa: CASSYVDRVGETQYF; CDR3nt: TGTGCCAGCAGCTACGTGGACAGGGTTGGAGAGACCCAGTACTTC
abundance: -; v_gene: TRBV11-2; j_gene: TRBJ1-2; d_gene: -; CDR3aa: CASSLAQAIVNYGYTF; CDR3nt: TGTGCCAGCAGCTTAGCACAGGCCATAGTGAACTATGGCTACACCTTC
abundance: -; v_gene: TRBV6-1; j_gene: TRBJ2-7; d_gene: TRBD1; CDR3aa: CASSEVPGQGLEQYF; CDR3nt: TGTGCCAGCAGTGAAGTCCCCGGACAGGGGTTGGAGCAGTACTTC
abundance: -; v_gene: TRBV6-4; j_gene: TRBJ2-3; d_gene: TRBD2; CDR3aa: CASSDSGGADTQYF; CDR3nt: TGTGCCAGCAGTGACAGCGGGGGGGCGGATACGCAGTATTTT
abundance: -; v_gene: TRBV6-1; j_gene: TRBJ1-2; d_gene: -; CDR3aa: CASTENPGYSYGYTF; CDR3nt: TGTGCCAGCACCGAAAATCCAGGGTATAGCTATGGCTACACCTTC
abundance: -; v_gene: TRBV7-6; j_gene: TRBJ2-5; d_gene: TRBD2; CDR3aa: CASSLAASGGETQYF; CDR3nt: TGTGCCAGCAGCTTAGCGGCTAGCGGAGGTGAGACCCAGTACTTC
abundance: -; v_gene: TRBV19; j_gene: TRBJ1-6; d_gene: TRBD1; CDR3aa: CASSQTGMGNSPLHF; CDR3nt: TGTGCCAGTAGTCAGACAGGGATGGGGAATTCACCCCTCCACTTT
abundance: -; v_gene: TRBV6-5; j_gene: TRBJ2-2; d_gene: -; CDR3aa: CASSYSVGQYTGELFF; CDR3nt: TGTGCCAGCAGTTACTCGGTGGGGCAGTACACCGGGGAGCTGTTTTTT
abundance: -; v_gene: TRBV4-1; j_gene: TRBJ2-2; d_gene: TRBD1; CDR3aa: CASSQERQGWNTGELFF; CDR3nt: TGCGCCAGCAGCCAAGAGAGACAGGGCTGGAACACCGGGGAGCTGTTTTTT
abundance: -; v_gene: TRBV4-1; j_gene: TRBJ2-7; d_gene: TRBD1; CDR3aa: CASSQEGTGTYEQYF; CDR3nt: TGCGCCAGCAGCCAAGAAGGGACAGGGACCTACGAGCAGTACTTC
abundance: -; v_gene: TRBV6-1; j_gene: TRBJ2-7; d_gene: -; CDR3aa: CASSEYQGSSYEQYF; CDR3nt: TGTGCCAGCAGTGAATACCAGGGGAGCTCCTACGAGCAGTACTTC
abundance: -; v_gene: TRBV19; j_gene: TRBJ2-7; d_gene: -; CDR3aa: CASSVRGHLTRYEQYF; CDR3nt: TGTGCCAGTAGTGTCCGGGGTCATCTGACCCGCTACGAGCAGTACTTC
abundance: -; v_gene: TRBV6-5; j_gene: TRBJ1-6; d_gene: -; CDR3aa: CASSEATHSPLHF; CDR3nt: TGTGCCAGCAGTGAAGCCACCCATTCACCCCTCCACTTT
abundance: -; v_gene: TRBV7-9; j_gene: TRBJ2-1; d_gene: -; CDR3aa: CASGLLNNEQFF; CDR3nt: TGTGCCAGCGGACTACTTAACAATGAGCAGTTCTTC
abundance: -; v_gene: TRBV5-4; j_gene: TRBJ2-7; d_gene: TRBD2; CDR3aa: CASRLWGGAYEQYF; CDR3nt: TGTGCCAGCAGATTGTGGGGGGGAGCCTACGAGCAGTACTTC
abundance: -; v_gene: TRBV7-6; j_gene: TRBJ2-3; d_gene: TRBD2; CDR3aa: CASSSVAGAAPDTQYF; CDR3nt: TGTGCCAGCAGCTCGGTAGCGGGGGCCGCGCCAGATACGCAGTATTTT
abundance: -; v_gene: TRBV27; j_gene: TRBJ2-7; d_gene: TRBD1; CDR3aa: CASGWDRGAYEQYF; CDR3nt: TGTGCCAGCGGGTGGGACAGGGGTGCCTACGAGCAGTACTTC
abundance: -; v_gene: TRBV29-1; j_gene: TRBJ1-2; d_gene: TRBD1; CDR3aa: CSVWTGGENNGYTF; CDR3nt: TGCAGCGTGTGGACAGGGGGGGAAAATAATGGCTACACCTTC
abundance: few; v_gene: TRBV19; j_gene: TRBJ1-5; d_gene: -; CDR3aa: CASGYGSNQPQHF; CDR3nt: TGTGCCAGTGGTTACGGGAGCAATCAGCCCCAGCATTTT
abundance: -; v_gene: TRBV5-6; j_gene: TRBJ2-5; d_gene: TRBD2; CDR3aa: CASSLGGAREQYF; CDR3nt: TGTGCCAGCAGCTTGGGAGGGGCGCGGGAGCAGTACTTC
abundance: -; v_gene: TRBV5-5; j_gene: TRBJ2-7; d_gene: -; CDR3aa: CASSSRAIQDYEQYF; CDR3nt: TGTGCCAGCAGCTCCAGGGCGATTCAGGACTACGAGCAGTACTTC
abundance: -; v_gene: TRBV4-1; j_gene: TRBJ1-1; d_gene: TRBD1; CDR3aa: CASSLGQGNTEAFF; CDR3nt: TGCGCCAGCAGCCTTGGACAGGGGAACACTGAAGCTTTCTTT
abundance: -; v_gene: TRBV4-1; j_gene: TRBJ1-2; d_gene: -; CDR3aa: CASSQGAYGYTF; CDR3nt: TGCGCCAGCAGCCAAGGGGCCTATGGCTACACCTTC
abundance: -; v_gene: TRBV30; j_gene: TRBJ1-2; d_gene: -; CDR3aa: CAWSAPLGRANYGYTF; CDR3nt: TGTGCCTGGAGTGCCCCGCTCGGTCGCGCTAACTATGGCTACACCTTC
abundance: -; v_gene: TRBV15; j_gene: TRBJ1-1; d_gene: -; CDR3aa: CATSSSQTGLNTEAFF; CDR3nt: TGTGCCACCAGCAGTTCACAGACAGGACTGAACACTGAAGCTTTCTTT
abundance: -; v_gene: TRBV6-6; j_gene: TRBJ2-1; d_gene: TRBD1; CDR3aa: CASSYSGTGRHEQFF; CDR3nt: TGTGCCAGCAGTTACTCCGGGACAGGGAGACATGAGCAGTTCTTC
abundance: -; v_gene: TRBV6-6; j_gene: TRBJ1-1; d_gene: -; CDR3aa: CASSPGENTEAFF; CDR3nt: TGTGCCAGCAGTCCGGGGGAGAACACTGAAGCTTTCTTT
abundance: -; v_gene: TRBV7-2; j_gene: TRBJ1-3; d_gene: TRBD1; CDR3aa: CASSLETGGSGNTIYF; CDR3nt: TGTGCCAGCAGCTTAGAGACAGGGGGCTCTGGAAACACCATATATTTT
abundance: -; v_gene: TRBV10-3; j_gene: TRBJ2-7; d_gene: -; CDR3aa: CAIRVDSPYEQYF; CDR3nt: TGTGCCATCAGGGTTGACAGTCCCTACGAGCAGTACTTC
abundance: -; v_gene: TRBV7-9; j_gene: TRBJ1-2; d_gene: -; CDR3aa: CASSPGGGWDGYTF; CDR3nt: TGTGCCAGCAGCCCGGGGGGGGGCTGGGATGGCTACACCTTC
abundance: once; v_gene: TRBV5-4; j_gene: TRBJ1-2; d_gene: TRBD1; CDR3aa: CASRTGGGYTF; CDR3nt: TGTGCCAGCAGGACAGGGGGCGGCTACACCTTC
abundance: -; v_gene: TRBV5-1; j_gene: TRBJ2-7; d_gene: TRBD1; CDR3aa: CASSPNPGQGSYEQYF; CDR3nt: TGCGCCAGCAGCCCCAATCCGGGACAGGGTTCCTACGAGCAGTACTTC
abundance: -; v_gene: TRBV29-1; j_gene: TRBJ1-4; d_gene: -; CDR3aa: CSVGAQGPNEKLFF; CDR3nt: TGCAGCGTTGGGGCGCAGGGTCCTAATGAAAAACTGTTTTTT
abundance: -; v_gene: TRBV5-1; j_gene: TRBJ2-7; d_gene: TRBD2; CDR3aa: CASSWSSGEGGEQYF; CDR3nt: TGCGCCAGCAGCTGGTCTAGCGGGGAAGGGGGAGAGCAGTACTTC
abundance: once; v_gene: TRBV13; j_gene: TRBJ1-2; d_gene: -; CDR3aa: CASSPRQDGYTF; CDR3nt: TGTGCCAGCAGCCCTCGACAGGACGGCTACACCTTC
abundance: once; v_gene: TRBV2; j_gene: TRBJ2-3; d_gene: TRBD2; CDR3aa: CASRGGGESDTQYF; CDR3nt: TGTGCCAGCAGGGGGGGAGGGGAGTCCGATACGCAGTATTTT
abundance: -; v_gene: TRBV7-8; j_gene: TRBJ2-7; d_gene: TRBD1; CDR3aa: CASSTRQGPREQYF; CDR3nt: TGTGCCAGCAGTACACGACAGGGGCCCCGCGAGCAGTACTTC
abundance: -; v_gene: TRBV15; j_gene: TRBJ1-3; d_gene: -; CDR3aa: CATSRVPLDTSSGNTIYF; CDR3nt: TGTGCCACCAGCAGAGTGCCCCTGGACACGAGCTCTGGAAACACCATATATTTT
abundance: -; v_gene: TRBV4-3; j_gene: TRBJ2-7; d_gene: -; CDR3aa: CASSTRRLTPYEQYF; CDR3nt: TGCGCCAGCAGCACACGCAGGTTGACCCCCTACGAGCAGTACTTC
abundance: -; v_gene: TRBV21-1; j_gene: TRBJ2-3; d_gene: -; CDR3aa: CASSKSEEGFQVDTQYF; CDR3nt: TGTGCCAGCAGCAAATCGGAGGAGGGTTTTCAGGTAGATACGCAGTATTTT
abundance: -; v_gene: TRBV4-3; j_gene: TRBJ1-6; d_gene: TRBD1; CDR3aa: CASSRWGQGAYSISPLHF; CDR3nt: TGCGCCAGCAGCCGGTGGGGACAGGGGGCATATAGTATTTCACCCCTCCACTTT
abundance: -; v_gene: TRBV4-1; j_gene: TRBJ2-7; d_gene: TRBD2; CDR3aa: CASSQVLAESYEQYF; CDR3nt: TGCGCCAGCAGCCAAGTACTAGCGGAATCCTACGAGCAGTACTTC
abundance: -; v_gene: TRBV4-1; j_gene: TRBJ2-7; d_gene: -; CDR3aa: CASSVGRASYEQYF; CDR3nt: TGCGCCAGCAGCGTGGGCAGGGCCTCCTACGAGCAGTACTTC
abundance: -; v_gene: TRBV7-9; j_gene: TRBJ1-5; d_gene: -; CDR3aa: CASSLDDSSNQPQHF; CDR3nt: TGTGCCAGCAGCTTAGACGACAGTAGCAATCAGCCCCAGCATTTT
abundance: -; v_gene: TRBV11-2; j_gene: TRBJ2-7; d_gene: -; CDR3aa: CASSLTGQMEHEQYF; CDR3nt: TGTGCCAGCAGCTTGACGGGACAAATGGAGCACGAGCAGTACTTC
abundance: -; v_gene: TRBV7-2; j_gene: TRBJ2-7; d_gene: TRBD1; CDR3aa: CASSVWTGVSYEQYF; CDR3nt: TGTGCCAGCAGCGTGTGGACAGGGGTCTCCTACGAGCAGTACTTC
abundance: -; v_gene: TRBV4-1; j_gene: TRBJ2-5; d_gene: TRBD2; CDR3aa: CASSQAPLAEETQYF; CDR3nt: TGCGCCAGCAGCCAAGCCCCACTAGCGGAAGAGACCCAGTACTTC
abundance: -; v_gene: TRBV2; j_gene: TRBJ1-5; d_gene: -; CDR3aa: CASSEGSLLSNQPQHF; CDR3nt: TGTGCCAGCAGTGAAGGGTCACTGCTTAGCAATCAGCCCCAGCATTTT